The rows below give T cell receptor beta chains drawn from one sample of a study of T-cell reconstitution after alpha-beta-depleted transplantation in children. Each CDR3 protein gets one entry after TCRdb re-called the PCR reads with MiXCR. The sample consists of about 92,000 distinct CDR3 sequences, 12% of them appearing once. The material was PBMCs from the stem cell graft donor, obtained from the stem cell graft. The origin of the receptors is a human donor who donated a stem cell graft to a child with inherited bone marrow failure. Both conserved end residues are part of each CDR3. Each record gives: clone size, D gene, J gene, V gene, CDR3 protein, CDR3 DNA. The D gene is left open where the match is weak. Where a row states a size, it is once, few, many or the class of an expanded clone; other rows omit it.

abundance: many; d_gene: TRBD1; j_gene: TRBJ2-7; v_gene: TRBV4-3; CDR3aa: CASSQNRGRSYEQYF; CDR3nt: TGCGCCAGCAGCCAAAACAGGGGTCGCTCCTACGAGCAGTACTTC
abundance: many; d_gene: .; j_gene: TRBJ2-3; v_gene: TRBV5-1; CDR3aa: CASSLAFETIPDTQYF; CDR3nt: TGCGCCAGCAGCTTGGCGTTCGAGACAATACCAGATACGCAGTATTTT
abundance: many; d_gene: .; j_gene: TRBJ1-2; v_gene: TRBV12-3/TRBV12-4; CDR3aa: CASTREPSYGYTF; CDR3nt: TGTGCCAGCACTCGGGAACCTAGCTATGGCTACACCTTC
abundance: many; d_gene: .; j_gene: TRBJ2-7; v_gene: TRBV6-2/TRBV6-3; CDR3aa: CASDSRGSIEEQYF; CDR3nt: TGTGCCAGTGACTCTAGGGGGTCAATCGAGGAGCAGTACTTC
abundance: many; d_gene: .; j_gene: TRBJ1-4; v_gene: TRBV7-9; CDR3aa: CASSHTTSASEKLFF; CDR3nt: TGTGCCAGCAGCCACACGACATCAGCTTCTGAAAAACTGTTTTTT
abundance: many; d_gene: .; j_gene: TRBJ2-1; v_gene: TRBV4-1; CDR3aa: CASSQDHAGSYNEQFF; CDR3nt: TGCGCCAGCAGCCAAGACCACGCGGGCTCCTACAATGAGCAGTTCTTC
abundance: .; d_gene: TRBD2; j_gene: TRBJ2-5; v_gene: TRBV3-1; CDR3aa: CASSHRRGFQETQYF; CDR3nt: TGTGCCAGCAGCCACAGGCGGGGGTTCCAAGAGACCCAGTACTTC
abundance: many; d_gene: .; j_gene: TRBJ2-1; v_gene: TRBV7-3; CDR3aa: CASSLTTGSYNEQFF; CDR3nt: TGTGCCAGCAGTCTGACCACGGGCTCCTACAATGAGCAGTTCTTC
abundance: many; d_gene: .; j_gene: TRBJ2-2; v_gene: TRBV9; CDR3aa: CASSVASGELFF; CDR3nt: TGTGCCAGCAGCGTAGCATCCGGGGAGCTGTTTTTT
abundance: many; d_gene: TRBD1; j_gene: TRBJ1-6; v_gene: TRBV20-1; CDR3aa: CSAFNNRGSNSPLHF; CDR3nt: TGCAGTGCTTTCAACAACAGGGGGAGCAATTCACCCCTCCACTTT
abundance: many; d_gene: TRBD1; j_gene: TRBJ1-5; v_gene: TRBV20-1; CDR3aa: CSARTGIGQPQHF; CDR3nt: TGCAGTGCGAGGACAGGGATCGGGCAGCCCCAGCATTTT
abundance: many; d_gene: TRBD2; j_gene: TRBJ2-1; v_gene: TRBV28; CDR3aa: CASSGTTTRHNEQFF; CDR3nt: TGTGCCAGCAGTGGGACTACAACTCGACACAATGAGCAGTTCTTC
abundance: many; d_gene: .; j_gene: TRBJ2-7; v_gene: TRBV7-9; CDR3aa: CASSLMAATNIYEQYF; CDR3nt: TGTGCCAGCAGCTTAATGGCTGCTACAAATATCTACGAGCAGTACTTC
abundance: few; d_gene: .; j_gene: TRBJ2-1; v_gene: TRBV4-2; CDR3aa: CASSRAGTSYNEQFF; CDR3nt: TGTGCCAGCAGCCGGGCGGGTACCTCCTACAATGAGCAGTTCTTC
abundance: many; d_gene: .; j_gene: TRBJ2-2; v_gene: TRBV12-3/TRBV12-4; CDR3aa: CASSRGWTNTGELFF; CDR3nt: TGTGCCAGCAGTCGGGGTTGGACTAACACCGGGGAGCTGTTTTTT
abundance: many; d_gene: TRBD1; j_gene: TRBJ2-7; v_gene: TRBV28; CDR3aa: CASRPQTGGFYEQYF; CDR3nt: TGTGCCAGCAGACCACAGACAGGGGGCTTTTACGAGCAGTACTTT
abundance: .; d_gene: TRBD2; j_gene: TRBJ2-5; v_gene: TRBV11-1; CDR3aa: CASSRGTSGETQYF; CDR3nt: TGTGCCAGCAGCAGAGGGACTAGCGGAGAGACCCAGTACTTC
abundance: few; d_gene: .; j_gene: TRBJ2-1; v_gene: TRBV4-2; CDR3aa: CASSQELAGGQFF; CDR3nt: TGTGCCAGCAGCCAAGAACTCGCGGGTGGGCAGTTCTTC
abundance: many; d_gene: TRBD2; j_gene: TRBJ2-1; v_gene: TRBV20-1; CDR3aa: CSARGAGGRNNEQFF; CDR3nt: TGCAGTGCTAGAGGAGCGGGGGGGCGGAACAATGAGCAGTTCTTC
abundance: .; d_gene: .; j_gene: TRBJ1-1; v_gene: TRBV28; CDR3aa: CASSFGVRTFF; CDR3nt: TGTGCCAGCAGTTTTGGCGTAAGAACTTTCTTT
abundance: many; d_gene: .; j_gene: TRBJ1-1; v_gene: TRBV5-1; CDR3aa: CASSGGQPGTEAFF; CDR3nt: TGCGCCAGCAGCGGGGGACAACCTGGGACTGAAGCTTTCTTT
abundance: many; d_gene: .; j_gene: TRBJ1-2; v_gene: TRBV7-9; CDR3aa: CASSLEGGRSNNYGYTF; CDR3nt: TGTGCCAGCAGCTTAGAAGGAGGCAGGTCGAATAACTATGGCTACACCTTC
abundance: many; d_gene: TRBD2; j_gene: TRBJ2-5; v_gene: TRBV19; CDR3aa: CASSTLAGEETQYF; CDR3nt: TGTGCCAGTAGTACACTAGCGGGAGAGGAGACCCAGTACTTC
abundance: .; d_gene: .; j_gene: TRBJ2-1; v_gene: TRBV3-1; CDR3aa: CASSHGRDVFNEQFF; CDR3nt: TGTGCCAGCAGCCACGGCCGGGATGTCTTCAATGAGCAGTTCTTC
abundance: many; d_gene: .; j_gene: TRBJ1-5; v_gene: TRBV5-5; CDR3aa: CASSLRGYSNQPQHF; CDR3nt: TGTGCCAGCAGCTTGCGCGGATATAGCAATCAGCCCCAGCATTTT
abundance: many; d_gene: .; j_gene: TRBJ1-2; v_gene: TRBV12-5; CDR3aa: CASGSDIGYYGYTF; CDR3nt: TGTGCTAGTGGGTCGGACATAGGTTACTATGGCTACACCTTC
abundance: many; d_gene: .; j_gene: TRBJ2-1; v_gene: TRBV3-1; CDR3aa: CASSHILVHEQFF; CDR3nt: TGTGCCAGCAGCCACATCCTAGTCCATGAGCAGTTCTTC
abundance: many; d_gene: .; j_gene: TRBJ2-7; v_gene: TRBV29-1; CDR3aa: CSVWSPTTYEQYF; CDR3nt: TGCAGCGTTTGGTCACCGACAACCTACGAGCAGTACTTC
abundance: many; d_gene: .; j_gene: TRBJ2-5; v_gene: TRBV4-1; CDR3aa: CASSHPTESQETQYF; CDR3nt: TGCGCCAGCAGCCACCCGACAGAGAGCCAAGAGACCCAGTACTTC
abundance: many; d_gene: .; j_gene: TRBJ2-2; v_gene: TRBV6-5; CDR3aa: CASSYRALNTGELFF; CDR3nt: TGTGCCAGCAGTTACAGGGCCTTGAACACCGGGGAGCTGTTTTTT
abundance: many; d_gene: TRBD1; j_gene: TRBJ2-4; v_gene: TRBV29-1; CDR3aa: CSARQGNIQYF; CDR3nt: TGCAGCGCTAGACAGGGGAACATTCAGTACTTC
abundance: many; d_gene: TRBD1; j_gene: TRBJ1-1; v_gene: TRBV7-9; CDR3aa: CASSSRTGANTEAFF; CDR3nt: TGTGCCAGCAGCTCCAGGACAGGGGCGAACACTGAAGCTTTCTTT
abundance: many; d_gene: .; j_gene: TRBJ2-5; v_gene: TRBV4-2; CDR3aa: CASSQGGTGETQYF; CDR3nt: TGTGCCAGCAGCCAAGGCGGGACGGGAGAGACCCAGTACTTC
abundance: many; d_gene: TRBD1; j_gene: TRBJ1-1; v_gene: TRBV10-3; CDR3aa: CAIEGQPNTEAFF; CDR3nt: TGTGCCATCGAGGGACAGCCGAACACTGAAGCTTTCTTT
abundance: many; d_gene: .; j_gene: TRBJ2-7; v_gene: TRBV25-1; CDR3aa: CASSEWGGSVDEQYF; CDR3nt: TGTGCCAGCAGTGAATGGGGCGGCTCGGTGGACGAGCAGTACTTC
abundance: many; d_gene: .; j_gene: TRBJ2-7; v_gene: TRBV4-2; CDR3aa: CASSQGVSGTYEQYF; CDR3nt: TGTGCCAGCAGCCAAGGTGTTTCGGGGACCTACGAGCAGTACTTC
abundance: many; d_gene: .; j_gene: TRBJ1-1; v_gene: TRBV5-1; CDR3aa: CASSLVAGNTEAFF; CDR3nt: TGCGCCAGCAGCTTGGTTGCCGGGAACACTGAAGCTTTCTTT
abundance: .; d_gene: .; j_gene: TRBJ2-3; v_gene: TRBV5-4; CDR3aa: CASSSTIDTQYF; CDR3nt: TGTGCCAGCAGCTCCACCATAGATACGCAGTATTTT
abundance: many; d_gene: TRBD2; j_gene: TRBJ2-5; v_gene: TRBV7-9; CDR3aa: CASSFPRTSGEETQYF; CDR3nt: TGTGCCAGCAGCTTTCCCCGGACTAGCGGGGAAGAGACCCAGTACTTC